These T cell receptor beta chains were read from a single sample in a study of graft-versus-host responses after intestinal transplantation. These receptors' targets are unknown. The method was immunoSEQ multiplex PCR; TCRdb's version includes in-frame clones alone and lacks a portion of them. The table shows tens of thousands of clones, with approximately 96% occurring only once. This specimen consisted of unstimulated CD8+ T cells sorted from spleen or lymph node cells, obtained before intestinal transplant. These receptors came from a human donor who received an intestinal transplant. Both conserved end residues are part of each CDR3. The order of the fields is V gene, J gene, D gene, clone size, CDR3 protein, CDR3 DNA. D genes are given only for firm matches. Size tells how often a clone was seen (once, few, many) or the class of an expanded clone, and some rows leave it out.

V gene: TRBV10-3
J gene: TRBJ2-1
D gene: -
clone size: -
CDR3 protein: CAISGGSAYNEQFF
CDR3 DNA: TGTGCCATCAGCGGAGGGAGTGCCTACAATGAGCAGTTCTTC

V gene: TRBV5-1
J gene: TRBJ2-3
D gene: TRBD2
clone size: -
CDR3 protein: CASSSLAGGTDTQYF
CDR3 DNA: TGCGCCAGCAGCTCGTTAGCGGGAGGCACAGATACGCAGTATTTT

V gene: TRBV6-5
J gene: TRBJ2-3
D gene: TRBD1
clone size: -
CDR3 protein: CASSSRGLGTDTQYF
CDR3 DNA: TGTGCCAGCAGTTCAAGGGGGCTCGGCACAGATACGCAGTATTTT

V gene: TRBV27
J gene: TRBJ2-1
D gene: TRBD2
clone size: -
CDR3 protein: CASSPRGSVLLEQFF
CDR3 DNA: TGTGCCAGCAGCCCGCGCGGGAGCGTTCTCTTGGAGCAGTTCTTC

V gene: TRBV27
J gene: TRBJ2-7
D gene: -
clone size: -
CDR3 protein: CASSSSTLTNSYEQYF
CDR3 DNA: TGTGCCAGCAGTTCATCAACGTTGACTAACTCCTACGAGCAGTACTTC

V gene: TRBV27
J gene: TRBJ1-5
D gene: -
clone size: -
CDR3 protein: CASSQGGAPNQPQHF
CDR3 DNA: TGTGCCAGCAGCCAAGGGGGGGCCCCTAATCAGCCCCAGCATTTT

V gene: TRBV7-9
J gene: TRBJ2-1
D gene: TRBD2
clone size: -
CDR3 protein: CASSPTSGVNNEQFF
CDR3 DNA: TGTGCCAGCAGCCCGACTAGCGGGGTCAACAATGAGCAGTTCTTC

V gene: TRBV5-1
J gene: TRBJ2-1
D gene: TRBD2
clone size: -
CDR3 protein: CASRAGGNPKLHNEQFF
CDR3 DNA: TGCGCCAGCAGAGCGGGAGGGAACCCCAAACTCCACAATGAGCAGTTCTTC

V gene: TRBV5-6
J gene: TRBJ2-5
D gene: TRBD2
clone size: -
CDR3 protein: CASSFGDYPVKVEETQYF
CDR3 DNA: TGTGCCAGCAGCTTTGGGGACTACCCCGTTAAGGTAGAAGAGACCCAGTACTTC

V gene: TRBV2
J gene: TRBJ2-4
D gene: -
clone size: few
CDR3 protein: CASSGGIQYF
CDR3 DNA: TGTGCCAGCAGTGGTGGCATTCAGTACTTC

V gene: TRBV19
J gene: TRBJ2-7
D gene: TRBD2
clone size: -
CDR3 protein: CASSGAGGPGILNEQYF
CDR3 DNA: TGTGCCAGTAGTGGAGCGGGAGGGCCGGGGATTTTGAACGAGCAGTACTTC

V gene: TRBV18
J gene: TRBJ2-3
D gene: -
clone size: -
CDR3 protein: CASEGDRTDTQYF
CDR3 DNA: TGTGCCAGCGAAGGGGATCGGACAGATACGCAGTATTTT

V gene: TRBV18
J gene: TRBJ2-1
D gene: -
clone size: once
CDR3 protein: CATSGTEQFF
CDR3 DNA: TGTGCCACGTCCGGGACGGAGCAGTTCTTC

V gene: TRBV28
J gene: TRBJ1-3
D gene: -
clone size: -
CDR3 protein: CASSSVFGDTIYF
CDR3 DNA: TGTGCCAGCAGTTCAGTCTTTGGGGACACCATATATTTT

V gene: TRBV4-1
J gene: TRBJ2-7
D gene: -
clone size: -
CDR3 protein: CASSQGRDYEQYF
CDR3 DNA: TGCGCCAGCAGCCAAGGAAGGGATTACGAGCAGTACTTC

V gene: TRBV7-9
J gene: TRBJ2-7
D gene: TRBD1
clone size: -
CDR3 protein: CASSPSFGQGITYEQYF
CDR3 DNA: TGTGCCAGCAGCCCCTCATTTGGACAGGGGATAACCTACGAGCAGTACTTC

V gene: TRBV5-1
J gene: TRBJ2-1
D gene: TRBD2
clone size: -
CDR3 protein: CASGLGLAEFNEQFF
CDR3 DNA: TGCGCCAGCGGGCTGGGGCTAGCGGAGTTCAATGAGCAGTTCTTC

V gene: TRBV6-5
J gene: TRBJ2-7
D gene: TRBD2
clone size: -
CDR3 protein: CAGCRAGGPYEQYF
CDR3 DNA: TGTGCCGGTTGTCGGGCGGGAGGGCCCTACGAGCAGTACTTC

V gene: TRBV7-9
J gene: TRBJ2-7
D gene: -
clone size: -
CDR3 protein: CASSLDSRPDYEQYF
CDR3 DNA: TGTGCCAGCAGCTTAGACAGCCGACCGGACTACGAGCAGTACTTC

V gene: TRBV5-6
J gene: TRBJ2-7
D gene: -
clone size: -
CDR3 protein: CASSHGLRTTYEQYF
CDR3 DNA: TGTGCCAGCAGCCATGGACTGAGGACCACCTACGAGCAGTACTTC

V gene: TRBV4-1
J gene: TRBJ1-1
D gene: -
clone size: -
CDR3 protein: CASSQGLPIISYGTEAFF
CDR3 DNA: TGCGCCAGCAGCCAAGGGCTCCCAATAATATCGTATGGCACTGAAGCTTTCTTT

V gene: TRBV27
J gene: TRBJ2-1
D gene: -
clone size: -
CDR3 protein: CASSADSRSYNEQFF
CDR3 DNA: TGTGCCAGCAGCGCCGACAGCAGGAGTTACAATGAGCAGTTCTTC

V gene: TRBV5-1
J gene: TRBJ2-7
D gene: TRBD1
clone size: -
CDR3 protein: CASSLTGGGYEQYF
CDR3 DNA: TGCGCCAGCAGCTTAACAGGGGGCGGTTACGAGCAGTACTTC